The clone carrying this T cell receptor beta chain was counted at least ten times. Looked up from germline, CDR1 is SGDLS and CDR2 is YYNGEE. The CDR3 totals 15 residues. Trimming took 4 bases from V and 3 from J; bases not matched to a gene: 8. MiXCR was run by TCRdb on the RT-PCR reads, yielding one entry per CDR3 protein. The sample lists 200,000 to 250,000 distinct CDR3 sequences; less than 15% were seen once. The sample is drawn from a study of patients and donors after allogeneic stem cell transplantation. This clonotype was obtained from a human donor who was either an allogeneic HSCT recipient or a stem cell or donor lymphocyte infusion donor (not recorded which). It is not recorded whose cells these are; they may come from a transplant donor. This chain uses TRBV9 with TRBJ1-2; 8 nucleotides match TRBD1. The sample consisted of blood, either unsorted or a sorted T cell fraction (not recorded which). The CDR3: CASSPGGAGDYGYTF. The CDR3 DNA is TGTGCCAGCAGCCCAGGGGGCGCGGGCGACTATGGCTACACCTTC.